The clone carrying this T cell receptor beta chain was counted between two and nine times. Antigen unknown. The PCR used 60 Vbeta and 13 Jbeta primers. Measured with immunoSEQ multiplex PCR; TCRdb has only the in-frame clones, and not every one. The sample holds 110,000 to 150,000 clones; around 79% are singletons and the top ten take about 2.8%. Germline CDR1 SGHVS, CDR2 FQNEAQ. Trimming cost V 0 bases and J 5 bases, with 19 bases left between them. The CDR3 runs 18 residues. The sample belongs to a study of cytomegalovirus exposure and HLA in healthy donors. General observations from the study: Most TCR sequences were rare, but some public TCRs occurred in many donors. Some V segments could not be told apart, so they were left out, TRBV6-2 and TRBV6-3 among them.

Source material: PBMCs. The TCR originated in a male donor in good health and CMV-seronegative. The rearrangement joins TRBV7-8 to TRBJ1-4, with D possibly TRBD1 on 5 matching bases. CDR3 in DNA: TGTGCCAGCAGCTTAGCCTTAGTGGGGCGTGGGATCAATGAAAAACTGTTTTTT. Its translation: CASSLALVGRGINEKLFF. Full variable domain (rest looked up from reference TRBV7-8 and TRBJ1-4): GAGVSQSPRYKVAKRGQDVALRCDPISGHVSLFWYQQALGQGPEFLTYFQNEAQLDKSGLPSDRFFAERPEGSVSTLKIQRTQQEDSAVYLCASSLALVGRGINEKLFFGSGTQLSVL.